This T cell receptor beta chain was retrieved from a study of OX40 agonist ivuxolimab in advanced cancers. With regard to the full study: Ivuxolimab, which targeted the costimulatory receptor OX40 (CD134), was an agonistic, fully human IgG2 monoclonal antibody. Intravenous ivuxolimab was administered to patients every 2 weeks at six dose levels: 0.01, 0.1, 0.3, 1.5, 3 and 10 mg/kg. Among the 52 dose-escalation patients, some 20 had hepatocellular carcinoma, around 15 melanoma, 9 renal cell carcinoma and 9 head and neck cancer. In the dose-escalation cohort, approximately 82% of patients were male, and the mean age was approximately 55 years, with a range of 23 to 79. Prior anti-PD-1, anti-PD-L1 or anti-CTLA-4 therapy was permitted, and approximately 40% of dose-escalation patients had received checkpoint inhibitors. Partial responses occurred in three dose-escalation patients: two with cutaneous melanoma and one with hepatocellular carcinoma. The point of sequencing TCRbeta in the periphery was to test whether ivuxolimab changed TCR sequence diversity and drove clonal T-cell expansion. The paper covers the monotherapy dose-escalation part of the phase I ivuxolimab trial, which included N ≈ 57 patients.

For sequencing of the TCRbeta CDR3 region, genomic DNA was extracted from the sorted cells. The immunoSEQ Assay was used to sequence the TCRbeta CDR3 regions. The table comes from immuneACCESS by way of TCRdb, which keeps in-frame sequences with V and J called. Part of the clones is missing from these tables; in studies checked, under half for an unresolved V gene and the rest for unknown reasons. The sample records about 50,000 clones, 80% of which are singletons. The ten largest clones add up to 3.5% to 4.5% of the sample. Patients with autoimmune disease history or receiving systemic immunosuppression were excluded from the trial. Peripheral blood for TCR sequencing was collected from all dose cohorts at baseline, on cycle 4 day 1, and on cycle 7 day 1. Samples were obtained from an open-label, multicenter, first-in-human phase I dose-escalation trial of ivuxolimab. The trial enrolled adults with locally advanced or metastatic head and neck squamous cell, hepatocellular, melanoma or renal cell carcinoma. Before TCR sequencing, CD4+ T cells and CD8+ T cells were sorted from peripheral blood as separate populations.

Turning to this clone: The antigen it binds to is not known. Base-call qualities are not available, and no considerably larger clone is one nucleotide away.

On the study overall, not on this receptor specifically: After ivuxolimab, expanded clones were on average more numerous among CD8+ T cells than among CD4+ T cells. In partial responders in the 0.1-3.0 mg/kg groups, normalized peripheral clonal expansion was found to be among the lowest, especially among CD8+ T cells. Which antigens the clonally expanded peripheral T cells were specific for was not determined. Low levels of normalized T-cell clonal expansion were also seen in some patients who did not respond. At doses of 0.1 to 3.0 mg/kg, clonal expansion of both CD4+ and CD8+ T cells in blood was seen between baseline and week 6.

The clonotype originates from an adult with an advanced solid tumor such as melanoma, head and neck, liver or kidney cancer. The sample here was CD4+ or CD8+ T cells sorted from blood, taken in a trial of the OX40 agonist ivuxolimab.

DNA sequence: TGTGCCAGCAGCGCCGGGACAGCAGAGACCCAGTACTTC. It is translated as CASSAGTAETQYF. The chain is assembled from TRBV7-3 and TRBJ2-5, with 7 bases aligning to TRBD1. CDR1 and CDR2, per the germline V gene, are SGHTA and FQGTGA. At the junction V is shortened by 5 bases and J by 4 bases; bases outside the gene matches: 4. From the cysteine through the phenylalanine, the CDR3 covers 13 amino acids. Kept here is only the CDR3 DNA, which spans 39 bases and is read in frame from base 1.